This T cell receptor beta chain was captured in a study of blood T cell repertoires in COVID-19. Some clones are missing from TCRdb's copy, which holds only in-frame ones; the method was immunoSEQ multiplex PCR. The table has fewer than 300,000 clones, approximately 93% seen once. The sequenced sample was peripheral blood. This sequence originates from a woman aged 25 to 39 with COVID-19, enrolled during active disease.

The CDR3 DNA follows: TGTGCCAGCAGAGAGAGGGCCGCCTCGAACACTGAAGCTTTCTTT. It translates to CASRERAASNTEAFF. J is TRBJ1-1 and V is TRBV2, with D hard to call. V gave up 6 bases and J gave up 1 base, with 15 bases separating them. Germline CDR1 reads SNHLY; CDR2 reads FYNNEI. CDR3 length equals 15 residues.